The 11 T cell receptor beta chains below all came from one sample that was sequenced in a study of CD4 T cells in relation to SARS-CoV-2 and coronaviruses. These receptors are not linked to any known antigen. CD4+ T cells from unexposed donors were obtained before the COVID-19 pandemic (2011-2018). The cells were cultured for around ten days before CD4+ T cells were isolated. Clones were read by immunoSEQ multiplex PCR, and TCRdb kept only the in-frame ones, dropping some. Among around 23,000 clones listed, roughly 80% were seen once. The sample comprised CD4+ T cells from PBMCs, cultured in vitro. The receptor set was obtained from a human donor in good health.

A few counts support this clone. This chain's CDR3 is CASSIARDGSVEQYF. The CDR3 region has the DNA TGTGCCAGTAGTATAGCCCGGGACGGGAGCGTCGAGCAGTACTTC. The J gene is TRBJ2-7, the V gene TRBV19; D may be TRBD2 (6 bases). CDR3 length equals 15 residues. With 1 base removed from V and 6 bases from J, the gap between germline ends came to 16 bases. The germline V gene encodes CDR1 LNHDA and CDR2 SQIVND (reference sequence).

The V call is TRBV3-1 (or the pseudogene TRBV3-2), the J call TRBJ1-1, with 10 bases aligning to TRBD1. With 0 bases clipped from V and 5 bases from J, the junction kept 6 bases outside the gene matches. There are 16 residues in the CDR3. From germline, CDR1 is LGHDT and CDR2 YNNKEL (reference sequence). The CDR3 bases are TGTGCCAGCAGCCAAGATAGGACAGGGGGAGGGACTGAAGCTTTCTTT. This sequence encodes CASSQDRTGGGTEAFF.

The rearrangement uses TRBV5-1 and TRBJ1-6, with 9 bases aligning to TRBD1. Germline lookup yields CDR1 SGHRS and CDR2 YFSETQ. This CDR3 is built from 16 residues. Trimming cost V 3 bases and J 7 bases; bases outside gene matches: 8. The CDR3 here is CASSWRPGTGNSPLHF. In DNA form, the CDR3 reads TGCGCCAGCAGCTGGCGCCCCGGGACAGGGAATTCACCCCTCCACTTT.

This CDR3 reads CASSRLGGRGSEQYF. DNA of the CDR3: TGTGCCAGCAGTCGGTTGGGCGGGAGGGGCTCCGAGCAGTACTTC. J is TRBJ2-7 and V is TRBV27; 9 bases are shared with TRBD2. CDR3 length: 15 amino acids. After removal of 5 bases from V and 6 bases from J, the junction contained 11 bases not matched to a gene. The germline gives CDR1 MNHEY, CDR2 SMNVEV (reference sequence).

The chain recombines TRBV18 with TRBJ2-1; D unresolved. Germline CDR1 KGHSH, CDR2 LQKENI. Trimming took 3 bases from V and 5 from J, leaving 8 bases between them. The CDR3 totals 13 residues. CDR3 residues: CASSPSVHNEQFF. CDR3 coding DNA: TGTGCCAGCTCACCCTCAGTCCACAATGAGCAGTTCTTC.

The rearrangement joins TRBV9 to TRBJ2-1; TRBD1 or TRBD2 may be the D gene (6 bases each). The germline gives CDR1 SGDLS, CDR2 YYNGEE. V dropped 2 bases and J dropped 1 base, with 19 bases sitting between them. The CDR3 consists of 18 residues. This CDR3 reads CASSVLSGATGSYNEQFF. CDR3 bases: TGTGCCAGCAGCGTCCTTTCGGGGGCCACGGGATCCTACAATGAGCAGTTCTTC. The entire variable domain, with the rest obtained from reference TRBV9 and TRBJ2-1, is as follows: DSGVTQTPKHLITATGQRVTLRCSPRSGDLSVYWYQQSLDQGLQFLIQYYNGEERAKGNILERFSAQQFPDLHSELNLSSLELGDSALYFCASSVLSGATGSYNEQFFGPGTRLTVL.

J is TRBJ2-1 and V is TRBV6-6; tentative D call: TRBD1 (6 bases). CDR1 and CDR2 (germline): MNHNY, SVGAGI (reference sequence). This CDR3 is built from 15 residues. With 6 bases removed from V and 0 bases from J, the gap between germline ends came to 12 bases. The CDR3 DNA is TGTGCCAGCAGCGACAGGACAATCTCCTACAATGAGCAGTTCTTC. This sequence encodes CASSDRTISYNEQFF.

This sequence joins TRBV18 and TRBJ2-2; 12 nucleotides line up with TRBD2. The CDR3 sequence is 17 residues long. V lost 3 bases, J lost 3 bases, and 5 bases stayed unmatched. Germline loops: CDR1 KGHSH, CDR2 LQKENI. CDR3: CASSPRTSGIYTGELFF. CDR3 nucleotide sequence: TGTGCCAGCTCACCCAGGACTAGCGGGATATACACCGGGGAGCTGTTTTTT.

The chain employs TRBV18 and TRBJ1-1; D perhaps matches TRBD1 (5 bases). V shed 3 bases and J shed 0 bases, with 11 bases lying between them. The CDR3 is 15 amino acids. Germline V gene sequence: CDR1 KGHSH, CDR2 LQKENI. The CDR3: CASSPATDMNTEAFF. CDR3 nucleotide sequence: TGTGCCAGCTCACCGGCGACAGATATGAACACTGAAGCTTTCTTT.

The rearrangement uses TRBV11-3 and TRBJ2-1; 9 bases agree with TRBD2. Germline CDR1 is SGHNT and CDR2 is YENEEA. The CDR3 is 15 amino acids. Trimming took 1 base from V and 2 from J; bases not matched to a gene: 0. DNA of the CDR3: TGTGCCAGCAGCTTAGTAGCGGGAGCCTACAATGAGCAGTTCTTC. Amino acids: CASSLVAGAYNEQFF.

The chain carries TRBV10-2 and TRBJ2-7, with unresolved D. Looked up from germline, CDR1 is WSHSY and CDR2 is SAAADI. V lost 3 bases and J 3 bases, leaving 6 bases between the germline ends. The CDR3 is 12 residues long. CDR3 sequence reads: CASSDRNYEQYF. CDR3 DNA: TGCGCCAGCAGTGACAGGAACTACGAGCAGTACTTC.